Listed below are T cell receptor beta chains from one sample, sequenced in a study of T cells after yellow fever vaccination. One entry per CDR3 protein, called by TCRdb with MiXCR from the 5' RACE reads. Of approximately 160,000 distinct CDR3 sequences listed, 9.3% are singletons. The starting material was CD8+ T cells sorted from PBMCs, obtained 45 days after the yellow fever booster vaccination. All receptors derive from a young man who received the YFV17D yellow fever vaccine. The CDR3 runs from the conserved cysteine through the conserved F or W. The D gene is left open where the match is weak. Only some rows state a clone size, as once, few, many or a class for expanded clones.

j_call d_call clone_size v_call cdr3_nt cdr3_aa
TRBJ1-6 NA few TRBV30 TGTGCCTGGAGTGGCAGAGATAATTCACCCCTCCACTTT CAWSGRDNSPLHF
TRBJ2-5 NA NA TRBV7-9 TGTGCCAGCAGCATCTCCATCATACTAGCTGGAGAAACCCAGTACTTC CASSISIILAGETQYF
TRBJ2-1 TRBD2 few TRBV10-2 TGCGCCAGCACCTCGGATCTAGCGGGGGGCTCTTACAATGAGCAGTTCTTC CASTSDLAGGSYNEQFF
TRBJ2-2 TRBD1 few TRBV6-6 TGTGCCAGCAGACCCATTACAGGGGCCAGACCCGGGGAGCTGTTTTTT CASRPITGARPGELFF
TRBJ1-1 TRBD1 NA TRBV28 TGTGCCAGCAGGCCGACAGGGTTGAACACTGAAGCTTTCTTT CASRPTGLNTEAFF
TRBJ2-3 TRBD2 NA TRBV3-1 TGTGCCAGCAGCCTCGATAGCGGGGGGAACACAGATACGCAGTATTTT CASSLDSGGNTDTQYF
TRBJ1-5 TRBD1 few TRBV12-3/TRBV12-4 TGTGCCAGCACTTCCCCCTCGGACAGGGTGAGCAATCAGCCCCAGCATTTT CASTSPSDRVSNQPQHF
TRBJ2-7 NA NA TRBV9 TGTGCCAGCAGCGGAACGGAGACCTACGAGCAGTACTTC CASSGTETYEQYF
TRBJ1-6 NA few TRBV9 TGTGCCAGCAGCGCTCCCCAATCTTATAATTCACCCCTCCACTTT CASSAPQSYNSPLHF
TRBJ1-5 NA few TRBV19 TGTGCCAGTAGTATAGTAGGTAGCAATCAGCCCCAGCATTTT CASSIVGSNQPQHF
TRBJ1-1 NA few TRBV4-1 TGCGCCAGCAGCCACGTGATAAGCACCGAAGCTTTCTTT CASSHVISTEAFF
TRBJ2-2 NA many TRBV7-6 TGTGCCAGCAGCTTAACAGGGACGAACACCGGGGAGCTGTTTTTT CASSLTGTNTGELFF
TRBJ2-7 NA few TRBV6-2/TRBV6-3 TGTGCCAGCAGTGGGGGGACGGTTGCCTACGAGCAGTACTTC CASSGGTVAYEQYF
TRBJ1-5 TRBD1 NA TRBV20-1 TGCAGTGCTAGTGTCCGGGACAGGGGAGGAGGGCAGCCCCAGCATTTT CSASVRDRGGGQPQHF
TRBJ2-3 NA many TRBV7-8 TGTGCCAGCAGCGCCTTCGGACTAACAATATTGGATACGCAGTATTTT CASSAFGLTILDTQYF
TRBJ1-5 TRBD1 few TRBV19 TGTGCCAGTAGTACCCGACAGGGTGGTCAGCCCCAGCATTTT CASSTRQGGQPQHF
TRBJ2-5 NA NA TRBV7-9 TGTGCCAGCAGCTCACAGGGCAATGGGAACCGTGAGACCCAGTACTTC CASSSQGNGNRETQYF
TRBJ2-3 TRBD2 NA TRBV3-1 TGTGCCAGCAGCCAAGAGTCTAGCGGGGCCACAGATACGCAGTATTTT CASSQESSGATDTQYF
TRBJ2-3 NA many TRBV4-2 TGTGCCAGCAGCCAAGGACGGTTAGATACGCAGTATTTT CASSQGRLDTQYF
TRBJ2-1 NA NA TRBV6-2/TRBV6-3 TGTGCCAGCAGCTGGACACTTCCGAGCTCCTACAATGAGCAGTTCTTC CASSWTLPSSYNEQFF
TRBJ1-6 NA NA TRBV7-9 TGTGCCAGCACCCTCTCCCGGTGGCAGGGGCAATCCTATAATTCACCCCTCCACTTT CASTLSRWQGQSYNSPLHF
TRBJ1-2 TRBD1 few TRBV6-5 TGTGCCAGCAGGGGGACAGGCCCAGGCTACACCTTC CASRGTGPGYTF
TRBJ2-3 NA many TRBV12-3/TRBV12-4 TGTGCCAGCAGTTATAGCGGATTTAGCACAGATACGCAGTATTTT CASSYSGFSTDTQYF
TRBJ2-3 TRBD2 once TRBV12-3/TRBV12-4 TGTGCCAGCAGTTTAGTCTCAGCGGGGGGAATTGATACGCAGTATTTT CASSLVSAGGIDTQYF
TRBJ2-5 TRBD2 NA TRBV30 TGTGCCTGGGACTTAGGAGTTGGGGGGGAAGAGACCCAGTACTTC CAWDLGVGGEETQYF